These 24 T cell receptor beta chains came from one sample sequenced in a study of CD8+ T cells in alopecia areata. Treatment meaning: oral pan-JAK inhibitor, 5-10 mg twice daily. cDNA prepared by RNA extraction and subsequent reverse transcription served as the template for sequencing. Sequenced by immunoSEQ multiplex PCR; TCRdb stores in-frame clones only, minus some. The table includes 200,000 or so clones, roughly 60% detected once. This material consisted of CD4+ T cells sorted from blood, taken at week 24, from a patient treated with tofacitinib. These TCRs come from a human donor with alopecia areata.

The J gene is TRBJ1-1, the V gene TRBV28; 9 bases align to TRBD1. Losses at the gene ends were 4 bases for V and 6 bases for J; bases not matched to a gene: 15. This CDR3 contains 17 residues. Per the germline V gene, CDR1 is MDHEN and CDR2 is SYDVKM. The CDR3 DNA reads TGTGCCAGCAGTTCAGCCGGGACAGGGAGGGAACGGTCTGAAGCTTTCTTT. Its translation is CASSSAGTGRERSEAFF.

The chain has TRBV5-1 and TRBJ2-5; D gene unclear. The germline V gene has CDR1 SGHRS and CDR2 YFSETQ. Trimming removed 1 base at V and 5 bases at J, with 6 bases between. The CDR3 spans 12 residues. The CDR3 DNA is TGCGCCAGCAGCTTGTTGTTCGAGACCCAGTACTTC. It codes for CASSLLFETQYF.

This chain links TRBV5-1 with TRBJ2-2; a weak D match, TRBD2 (5 bases). This CDR3 has 14 amino acids. Germline lookup yields CDR1 SGHRS and CDR2 YFSETQ. V shed 0 bases and J shed 3 bases, with 6 bases lying between them. CDR3 region: CASSLGTYTGELFF. The DNA of the CDR3 is TGCGCCAGCAGCTTGGGGACTTACACCGGGGAGCTGTTTTTT. The whole variable domain, filled in from reference TRBV5-1 and TRBJ2-2, reads KAGVTQTPRYLIKTRGQQVTLSCSPISGHRSVSWYQQTPGQGLQFLFEYFSETQRNKGNFPGRFSGRQFSNSRSEMNVSTLELGDSALYLCASSLGTYTGELFFGEGSRLTVL.

This chain connects TRBV23-1 to TRBJ2-2; D gene ambiguous. TRBV23-1 is identified as an open reading frame with a role that is uncertain. The CDR3 runs to 18 residues. Trimming took off 0 bases at V and 9 bases at J, with 23 bases between the two ends. The CDR3 DNA sequence: TGCGCCAGCAGTCAATCAGGCCCTCTACCCATTCAACACCGGGAGCTGTTTTTT. This gives the protein CASSQSGPLPIQHRELFF.

This clone has more than one count but fewer than ten. The J gene is TRBJ2-1, the V gene TRBV5-7, with D tentatively TRBD1 (5 bases). TRBV5-7 is placed among ORFs of uncertain function. V shed 10 bases and J shed 0 bases, with 14 bases lying between them. CDR3 length equals 14 residues. The CDR3: CAVRQRHSYNEQFF. CDR3 DNA sequence: TGTGCCGTCCGACAGCGCCACTCCTACAATGAGCAGTTCTTC.

This clone occurred a few times. This sequence joins TRBV29-1 and TRBJ2-7, with a weak D call TRBD2 (5 bases). Trimming left V 1 base short and J 2 bases short, with 18 bases between. This CDR3 is 16 amino acids long. Germline assignment: CDR1 SQVTM and CDR2 ANQGSEA. CDR3 nucleotide sequence: TGCAGCGTTGAAGCCCCCGGTGAGGGCGGCACCTACGAGCAGTACTTC. Protein: CSVEAPGEGGTYEQYF.

The chain uses TRBV4-1 and TRBJ2-4; 8 bases are shared with TRBD2. J was trimmed by 1 base and V by 1 base; bases with no gene match: 0. The CDR3 totals 15 residues. Germline V lookup: CDR1 MGHRA, CDR2 YSYEKL. CDR3 residues: CASSQGTSAKNIQYF. CDR3 in DNA: TGCGCCAGCAGCCAAGGGACTAGCGCCAAAAACATTCAGTACTTC.

Here the CDR3 reads CASSLNRQETQYF. The CDR3 DNA is TGTGCCAGCAGCTTAAACAGACAAGAGACCCAGTACTTC. V usage is TRBV7-3 and J usage is TRBJ2-5; D unresolved. V was pared by 1 base and J by 2 bases, with 5 bases between. Germline V gene lookup returns CDR1 SGHTA and CDR2 FQGTGA. This CDR3 has 13 amino acids. Using reference TRBV7-3 and TRBJ2-5 for the parts outside the CDR3, the full variable domain is GAGVSQTPSNKVTEKGKYVELRCDPISGHTALYWYRQSLGQGPEFLIYFQGTGAADDSGLPNDRFFAVRPEGSVSTLKIQRTERGDSAVYLCASSLNRQETQYFGPGTRLLVL.

This rearrangement joins TRBV5-1 to TRBJ1-2; 10 bases match TRBD1. Germline CDR1 SGHRS, CDR2 YFSETQ. With 3 bases clipped from V and 7 bases from J, the junction kept 6 bases outside the gene matches. This CDR3 has 14 residues. The CDR3 here is CASSSGQGLGGYTF. The CDR3 DNA reads TGCGCCAGCAGCTCGGGACAGGGGTTAGGTGGCTACACCTTC.

The gene calls are TRBV5-1 and TRBJ2-2, with D tentatively TRBD2 (5 bases). CDR1 SGHRS and CDR2 YFSETQ come from the germline V gene. This CDR3 region has 14 residues. The V end was cut by 4 bases, the J end by 4 bases, with 11 bases between. The CDR3, as DNA: TGCGCCAGCAGCCCAGGACTCCCCACCGGGGAGCTGTTTTTT. It translates to CASSPGLPTGELFF.

The V gene is TRBV5-6, the J gene TRBJ2-7, with D perhaps matching TRBD1 (6 bases). Between the trimmed V and J ends, which lost 3 bases and 4 bases, there was a span of 17 bases. The CDR3 has 15 residues. Germline-derived CDR1 and CDR2 are SGHDT and YYEEEE. CDR3 residues: CASSSPIWTEYEQYF. In DNA, the CDR3 is TGTGCCAGCAGCTCCCCGATCTGGACAGAGTACGAGCAGTACTTC.

This clone was observed a single time. The chain uses TRBV7-2 and TRBJ2-5; the D is unclear. The J call may be incorrect, as the DNA end agrees better with TRBJ2-7. This CDR3 region has 14 residues. Germline V gene data show CDR1 as SGHTA and CDR2 as FQGNSA. The CDR3, as DNA: TGTGCCAGCAGCTCCCAGACTGGCCCCTACGAGCAGTACTTC. This codes for CASSSQTGPYEQYF.

V and J are TRBV7-2 and TRBJ2-3, with 8 bases aligning to TRBD2. Germline CDR1 is SGHTA and CDR2 is FQGNSA. The CDR3 loop spans 18 amino acids. The junction had 14 bases not matched to a gene; V was cut back by 5 bases and J by 1 base. The chain's CDR3 is CASSPMRAGARGTDTQYF. The CDR3 DNA reads TGTGCCAGCAGCCCAATGCGAGCGGGGGCGAGGGGCACAGATACGCAGTATTTT.

Only one count was recorded for this clone. The CDR3 here is CASSPGQGAGVEQYF. CDR3 in DNA: TGTGCCAGCAGTCCGGGACAGGGGGCAGGCGTCGAGCAGTACTTC. The chain recombines TRBV6-6 with TRBJ2-7; 12 nucleotides line up with TRBD1. In germline, CDR1 is MNHNY, CDR2 SVGAGI (reference sequence). J lost 6 bases, V lost 5 bases, and 8 bases had no gene match. The CDR3 runs 15 residues.

The J gene is TRBJ2-5, the V gene TRBV28; 7 bases are a match to TRBD1. The CDR3 has 13 residues. The germline V gene encodes CDR1 MDHEN and CDR2 SYDVKM. After removal of 7 bases from V and 4 bases from J, the junction contained 6 bases not matched to a gene. The CDR3 protein is CASNRQGRETQYF. The CDR3 bases are TGTGCCAGCAACCGACAGGGAAGAGAGACCCAGTACTTC.

This clone was seen a handful of times. The rearrangement joins TRBV7-8 to TRBJ1-2; D not certain. Trimming left V 0 bases short and J 8 bases short, with 16 bases between. The CDR3 totals 15 residues. Germline V gene lookup returns CDR1 SGHVS and CDR2 FQNEAQ. The CDR3 DNA follows: TGTGCCAGCAGCTTAGCTCTTTGGACGGCGGGGGGCTACACCTTC. Protein product: CASSLALWTAGGYTF.

This clone showed up just a few times. The chain links TRBV2 to TRBJ1-5; D gene uncertain. Looked up from germline, CDR1 is SNHLY and CDR2 is FYNNEI. This CDR3 contains 13 residues. V was clipped by 11 bases and J by 1 base, with 12 bases between them. The CDR3 region has the DNA TGTGCCGCAAAACGGGGAAGCAATCAGCCCCAGCATTTT. It codes for CAAKRGSNQPQHF.

The rearrangement links TRBV2 to TRBJ1-2, with D possibly TRBD1 on 6 matching bases. The V gene lost 7 bases and the J gene lost 7 bases, with 16 bases spanning the gap. The CDR3 covers 13 residues. Germline V gene sequence: CDR1 SNHLY, CDR2 FYNNEI. DNA for the CDR3: TGTGCCAGCACACCAGCAGGGGTAGGTGGCTACACCTTC. The encoded protein is CASTPAGVGGYTF.

This rearrangement joins TRBV6-5 to TRBJ2-2; 10 nucleotides align to TRBD2. The CDR3 consists of 14 residues. V shed 5 bases, J shed 4 bases, and the junction held 1 base outside the gene matches. CDR1 is MNHEY and CDR2 is SVGAGI in the germline V gene. This CDR3 reads CASSLAGATGELFF. CDR3 DNA sequence: TGTGCCAGCAGTCTAGCGGGAGCCACCGGGGAGCTGTTTTTT.

This chain links TRBV5-6 with TRBJ1-5, with D possibly TRBD1 on 5 matching bases. The germline V gene has CDR1 SGHDT and CDR2 YYEEEE. V gave up 2 bases and J gave up 2 bases, with 14 bases separating them. The CDR3 totals 16 residues. CDR3: CASSFGGRVGNQPQHF. In DNA, the CDR3 is TGTGCCAGCAGCTTCGGTGGCAGGGTCGGCAATCAGCCCCAGCATTTT.

The V call is TRBV5-1, the J call TRBJ1-1; D may be TRBD1 (5 bases). The CDR3 is 15 amino acids. The germline V and J ends were trimmed by 4 bases and 5 bases, with 18 bases remaining between them. Per germline, CDR1 SGHRS and CDR2 YFSETQ. This chain's CDR3 is CASSALRGEGTEAFF. The CDR3 DNA reads as TGCGCCAGCAGCGCCCTTAGAGGCGAGGGGACTGAAGCTTTCTTT.

This clone was observed a few times. The chain uses TRBV4-1 and TRBJ2-5, with 7 nucleotides matching TRBD2. The CDR3 is 16 residues long. Trimming at V came to 4 bases and at J to 0 bases, leaving 8 bases not matched to a gene. CDR1 and CDR2 (germline): MGHRA, YSYEKL. CDR3 in DNA: TGCGCCAGCAGCCCCTTTGCGGGGGAGTACCAAGAGACCCAGTACTTC. Amino acids: CASSPFAGEYQETQYF.

By sample share, this clone is medium-sized. This chain joins TRBV9 and TRBJ2-2; tentatively, D is TRBD1 (5 bases). Germline V gives CDR1 SGDLS, CDR2 YYNGEE. The CDR3 is 13 residues long. V was clipped by 4 bases and J by 7 bases, with 11 bases between them. This chain's CDR3 is CASSLQGHGELFF. Here the CDR3 DNA reads TGTGCCAGCAGCCTCCAGGGTCACGGGGAGCTGTTTTTT.

The CDR3 coding sequence is TGTGCCAGCAGCTTAGACAGGGGGGTCTACGAGCAGTACTTC. It is translated as CASSLDRGVYEQYF. The chain joins TRBV7-2 to TRBJ2-7, with 8 bases identical to TRBD1. This CDR3 spans 14 amino acids. Germline V gene sequence: CDR1 SGHTA, CDR2 FQGNSA. J was trimmed by 3 bases and V by 1 base; bases with no gene match: 2.